This entry describes one T cell receptor beta chain. Its antigen is as yet unknown. This entry comes from a study of response to subunit inactivated influenza vaccine. Whole-study results and caveats: The authors suggested that few new T cells are recruited per seasonal influenza vaccination.

Via MiXCR, TCRdb re-called the RT-PCR reads, giving one row per CDR3 protein. Counted here are fewer than 650,000 distinct CDR3 sequences, 10% to 15% occurring once; the ten biggest clones make up roughly 14%. This TCR derives from a man in his fifties who received an inactivated influenza vaccine. Here the sequenced sample was PBMCs from blood, taken 35 to 45 days after vaccination.

Here the CDR3 reads CASSQERRGGNEQFF. The CDR3, as DNA: TGTGCCAGCAGCCAAGAAAGACGGGGGGGGAATGAGCAGTTCTTC. The rearrangement joins TRBV4-2 to TRBJ2-1; 8 bases match TRBD2. Germline trimming cut 0 bases from V and 7 bases from J; bases unmatched to any gene: 5. This CDR3 region has 15 residues. Per germline, CDR1 LGHNA and CDR2 YNFKEQ.